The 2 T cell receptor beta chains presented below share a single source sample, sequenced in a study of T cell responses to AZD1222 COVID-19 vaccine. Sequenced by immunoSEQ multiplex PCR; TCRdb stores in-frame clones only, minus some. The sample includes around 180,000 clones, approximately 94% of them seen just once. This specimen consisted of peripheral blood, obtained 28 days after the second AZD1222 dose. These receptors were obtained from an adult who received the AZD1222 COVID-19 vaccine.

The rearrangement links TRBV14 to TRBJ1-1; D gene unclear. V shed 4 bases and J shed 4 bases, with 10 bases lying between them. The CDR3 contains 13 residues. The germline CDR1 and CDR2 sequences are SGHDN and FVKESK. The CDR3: CASSLPASTEAFF. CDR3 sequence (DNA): TGTGCCAGCAGCCTCCCGGCGAGCACTGAAGCTTTCTTT. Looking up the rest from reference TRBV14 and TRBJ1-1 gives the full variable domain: EAGVTQFPSHSVIEKGQTVTLRCDPISGHDNLYWYRRVMGKEIKFLLHFVKESKQDESGMPNNRFLAERTGGTYSTLKVQPAELEDSGVYFCASSLPASTEAFFGQGTRLTVV.

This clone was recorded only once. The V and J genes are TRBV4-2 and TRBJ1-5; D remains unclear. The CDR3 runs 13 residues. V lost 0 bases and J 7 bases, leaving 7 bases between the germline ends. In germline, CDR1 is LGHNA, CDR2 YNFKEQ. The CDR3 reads CASSQDTRQPQHF. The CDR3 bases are TGTGCCAGCAGCCAAGATACACGGCAGCCCCAGCATTTT.